This T cell receptor beta chain was captured in a study of T-cell memory formation after mild COVID-19. Study-wide context: The study found TCR clusters largely donor specific.

Findings and limits, study-wide: Chiefly within CM and EM were the contracting CD4+ clones; CD8+ ones were within EMRA.

This clonotype has just a few counts. Its specificity is not known. 5'RACE, which relied on constant-segment primers, yielded TCR alpha and TCR beta cDNA libraries carrying sample barcodes and UMIs. TCRdb reprocessed the 5' RACE reads with MiXCR, giving one entry per CDR3 protein. The sample includes about 430,000 distinct CDR3 sequences, 15% to 20% seen only once; the top ten take roughly a fifth. V was shortened by 1 base and J by 4 bases, with 15 bases between the two germline ends. Germline assignment: CDR1 SGHRS and CDR2 YFSETQ. The CDR3 runs 15 residues. The V gene is TRBV5-1, the J gene TRBJ2-7; a weak D match, TRBD1 (6 bases). This clonotype was obtained from a man aged 18 to 30 who had mild COVID-19 (a few samples of this study predate the infection). Cell type and time point are not known. Material: PBMCs or a T cell subset sorted from them (not recorded which). CDR3 loop: CASSLLNRGWYEQYF. The CDR3 nucleotides read TGCGCCAGCAGCTTGTTGAATAGGGGGTGGTACGAGCAGTACTTC.